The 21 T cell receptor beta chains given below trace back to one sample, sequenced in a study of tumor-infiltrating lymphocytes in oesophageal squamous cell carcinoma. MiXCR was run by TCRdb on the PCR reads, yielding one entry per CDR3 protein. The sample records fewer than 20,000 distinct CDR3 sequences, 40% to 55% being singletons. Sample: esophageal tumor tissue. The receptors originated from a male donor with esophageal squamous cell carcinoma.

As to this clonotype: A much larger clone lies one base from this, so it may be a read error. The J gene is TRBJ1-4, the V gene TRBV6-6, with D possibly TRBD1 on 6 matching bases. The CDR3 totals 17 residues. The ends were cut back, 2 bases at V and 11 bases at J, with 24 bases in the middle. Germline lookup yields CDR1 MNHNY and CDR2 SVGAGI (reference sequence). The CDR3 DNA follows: TGTGCCAGCAGTTACGTCCTTGTGGACAGCATGAGGGGGAAACTGTTTTTT. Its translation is CASSYVLVDSMRGKLFF.

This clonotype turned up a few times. The DNA for the CDR3 is TGTGCCAGCAGCCGCCCTTCCAGTTATCACATTCAGTACTTC. It yields the protein CASSRPSSYHIQYF. V is TRBV7-4 and J is TRBJ2-4; D is undetermined. The CDR3 is 14 residues long. Trimming cost V 5 bases and J 8 bases, with 16 bases left between them. The germline CDR1 and CDR2 sequences are SGHVT and SQSDAQ.

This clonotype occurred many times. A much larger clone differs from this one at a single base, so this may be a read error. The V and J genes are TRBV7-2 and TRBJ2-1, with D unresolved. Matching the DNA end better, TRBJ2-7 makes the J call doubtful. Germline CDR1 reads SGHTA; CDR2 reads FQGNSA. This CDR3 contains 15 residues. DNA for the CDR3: TGTGCCAGCAGCTTAGCCGAGAGCTCCTACAATGAGCAGTACTTC. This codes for CASSLAESSYNEQYF.

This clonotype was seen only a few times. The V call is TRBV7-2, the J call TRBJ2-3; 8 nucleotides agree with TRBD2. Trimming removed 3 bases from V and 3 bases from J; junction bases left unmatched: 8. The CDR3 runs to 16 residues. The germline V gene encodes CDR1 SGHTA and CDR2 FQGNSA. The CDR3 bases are TGTGCCAGCAGCTTCGTAGCGGGGAGCTGGACAGATACGCAGTATTTT. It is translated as CASSFVAGSWTDTQYF.

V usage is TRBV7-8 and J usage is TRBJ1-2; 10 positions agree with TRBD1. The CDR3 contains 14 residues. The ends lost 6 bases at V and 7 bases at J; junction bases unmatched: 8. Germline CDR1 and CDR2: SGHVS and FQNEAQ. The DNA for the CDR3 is TGTGCCAGCAGACCACCGGGACAGGGGATTGGCTACACCTTC. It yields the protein CASRPPGQGIGYTF. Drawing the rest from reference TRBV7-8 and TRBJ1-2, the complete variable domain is GAGVSQSPRYKVAKRGQDVALRCDPISGHVSLFWYQQALGQGPEFLTYFQNEAQLDKSGLPSDRFFAERPEGSVSTLKIQRTQQEDSAVYLCASRPPGQGIGYTFGSGTRLTVV.

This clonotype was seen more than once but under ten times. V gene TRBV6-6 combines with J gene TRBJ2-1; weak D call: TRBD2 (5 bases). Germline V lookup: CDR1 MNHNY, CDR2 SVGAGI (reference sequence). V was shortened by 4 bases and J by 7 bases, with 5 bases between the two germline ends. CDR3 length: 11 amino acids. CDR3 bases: TGTGCCAGCAGTTTAGCGAATGAGCAGTTCTTC. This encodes CASSLANEQFF.

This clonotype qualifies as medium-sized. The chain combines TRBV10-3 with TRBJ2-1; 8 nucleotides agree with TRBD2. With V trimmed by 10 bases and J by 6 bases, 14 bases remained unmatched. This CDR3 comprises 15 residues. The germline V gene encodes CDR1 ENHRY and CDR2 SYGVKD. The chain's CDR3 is CATSSGSGSSNEQFF. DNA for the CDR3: TGTGCCACCTCTTCGGGGAGCGGGAGTTCCAATGAGCAGTTCTTC.

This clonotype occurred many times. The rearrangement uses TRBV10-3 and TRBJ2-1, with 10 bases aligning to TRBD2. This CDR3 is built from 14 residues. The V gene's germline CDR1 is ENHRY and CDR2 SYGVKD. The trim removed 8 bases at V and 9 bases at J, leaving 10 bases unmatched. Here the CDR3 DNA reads TGTGCCATCGGGGAGCGGGAGGGTAGGGGTGAGCAGTTCTTC. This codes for CAIGEREGRGEQFF.

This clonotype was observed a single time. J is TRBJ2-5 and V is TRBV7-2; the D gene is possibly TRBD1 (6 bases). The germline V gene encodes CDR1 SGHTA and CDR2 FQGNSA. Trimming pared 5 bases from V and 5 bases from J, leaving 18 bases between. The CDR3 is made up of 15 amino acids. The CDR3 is CASSQASGTWETQYF. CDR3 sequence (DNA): TGTGCCAGCAGCCAAGCCTCCGGGACATGGGAGACCCAGTACTTC.

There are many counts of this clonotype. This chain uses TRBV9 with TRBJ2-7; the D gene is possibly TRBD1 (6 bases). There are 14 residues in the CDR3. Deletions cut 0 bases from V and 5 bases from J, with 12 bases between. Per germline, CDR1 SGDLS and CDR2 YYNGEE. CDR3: CASSVAVQGNEQYF. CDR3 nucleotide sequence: TGTGCCAGCAGCGTAGCGGTACAGGGTAACGAGCAGTACTTC.

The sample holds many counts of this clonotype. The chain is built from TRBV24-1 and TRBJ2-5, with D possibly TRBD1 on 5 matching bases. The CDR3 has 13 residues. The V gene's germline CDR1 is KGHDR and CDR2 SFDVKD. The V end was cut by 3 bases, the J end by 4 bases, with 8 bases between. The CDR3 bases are TGTGCCACCAGTGATGGGGCAGGAGAGACCCAGTACTTC. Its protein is CATSDGAGETQYF.

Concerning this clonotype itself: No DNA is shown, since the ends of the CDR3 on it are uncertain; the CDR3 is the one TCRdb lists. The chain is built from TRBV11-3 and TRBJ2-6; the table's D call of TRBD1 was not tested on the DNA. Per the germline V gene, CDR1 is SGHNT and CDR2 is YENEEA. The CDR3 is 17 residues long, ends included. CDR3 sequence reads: CASSSVVRLGLWLHLRF.

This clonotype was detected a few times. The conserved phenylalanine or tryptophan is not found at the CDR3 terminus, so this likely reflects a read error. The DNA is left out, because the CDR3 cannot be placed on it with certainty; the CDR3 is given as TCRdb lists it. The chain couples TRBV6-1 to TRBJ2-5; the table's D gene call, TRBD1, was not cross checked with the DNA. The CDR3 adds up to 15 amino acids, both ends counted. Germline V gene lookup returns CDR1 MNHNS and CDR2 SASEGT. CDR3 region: CASRTGNNQPQHFGD.

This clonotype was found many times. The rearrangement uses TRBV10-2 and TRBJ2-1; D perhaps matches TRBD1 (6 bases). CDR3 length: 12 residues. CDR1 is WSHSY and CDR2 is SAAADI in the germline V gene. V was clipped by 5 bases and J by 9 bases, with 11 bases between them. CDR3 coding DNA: TGCGCCAGCAGTATGCAAGGGGGTGAGCAGTTCTTC. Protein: CASSMQGGEQFF.

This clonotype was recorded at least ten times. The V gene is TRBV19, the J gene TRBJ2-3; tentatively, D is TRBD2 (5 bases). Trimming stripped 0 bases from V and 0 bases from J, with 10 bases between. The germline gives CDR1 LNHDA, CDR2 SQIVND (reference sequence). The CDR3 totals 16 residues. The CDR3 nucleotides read TGTGCCAGTAGTATAGATGAGGGCAGAAGCACAGATACGCAGTATTTT. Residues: CASSIDEGRSTDTQYF.

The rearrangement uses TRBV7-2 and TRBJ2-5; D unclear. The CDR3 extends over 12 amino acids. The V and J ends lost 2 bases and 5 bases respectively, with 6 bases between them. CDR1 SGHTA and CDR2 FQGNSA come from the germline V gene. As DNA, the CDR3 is TGTGCCAGCAGCTTAATGTTGGAGACCCAGTACTTC. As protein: CASSLMLETQYF.

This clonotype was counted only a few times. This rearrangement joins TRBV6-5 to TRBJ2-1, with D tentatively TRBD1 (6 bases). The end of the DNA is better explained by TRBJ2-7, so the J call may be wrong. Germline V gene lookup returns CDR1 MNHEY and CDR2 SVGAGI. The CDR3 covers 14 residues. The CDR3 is CASSASWGHYEQYF. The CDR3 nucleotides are TGTGCCAGCAGTGCTTCTTGGGGGCACTACGAGCAGTACTTC.

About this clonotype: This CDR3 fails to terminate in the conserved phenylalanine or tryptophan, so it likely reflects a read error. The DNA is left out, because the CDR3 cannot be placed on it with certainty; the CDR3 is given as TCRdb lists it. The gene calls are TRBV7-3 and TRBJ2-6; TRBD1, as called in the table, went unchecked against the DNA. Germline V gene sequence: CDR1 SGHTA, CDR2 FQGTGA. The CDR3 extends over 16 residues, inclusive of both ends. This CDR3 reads CASSLDRDSYEQYFGN.

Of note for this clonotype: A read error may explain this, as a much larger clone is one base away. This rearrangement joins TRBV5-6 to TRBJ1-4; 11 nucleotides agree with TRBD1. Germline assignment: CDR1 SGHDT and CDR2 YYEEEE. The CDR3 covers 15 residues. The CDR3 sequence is CVSSLGQGANEKLFF. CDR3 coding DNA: TGTGTCAGCAGCTTGGGACAGGGGGCTAATGAAAAACTGTTTTTT.

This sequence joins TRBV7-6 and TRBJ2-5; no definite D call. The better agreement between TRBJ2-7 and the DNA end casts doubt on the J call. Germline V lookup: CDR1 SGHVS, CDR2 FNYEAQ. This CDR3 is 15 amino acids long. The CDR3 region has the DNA TGTGCCAGCAGCGTTGCCGGCTCGGGCTCCTACGAGCAGTACTTC. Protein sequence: CASSVAGSGSYEQYF.

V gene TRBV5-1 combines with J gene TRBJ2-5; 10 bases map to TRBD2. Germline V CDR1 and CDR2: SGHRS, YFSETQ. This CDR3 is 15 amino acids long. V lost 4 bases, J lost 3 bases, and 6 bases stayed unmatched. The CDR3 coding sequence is TGCGCCAGCAGCAACACCGGGACTAGCGAAGAGACCCAGTACTTC. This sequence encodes CASSNTGTSEETQYF. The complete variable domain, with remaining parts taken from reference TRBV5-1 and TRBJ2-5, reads KAGVTQTPRYLIKTRGQQVTLSCSPISGHRSVSWYQQTPGQGLQFLFEYFSETQRNKGNFPGRFSGRQFSNSRSEMNVSTLELGDSALYLCASSNTGTSEETQYFGPGTRLLVL.